This T cell receptor (beta chain) is drawn from a study of Graves' ophthalmopathy and Graves' hyperthyroidism. Patients were excluded if they had other autoimmune diseases or uncontrolled infections, and likewise if pregnancy or lactation applied. There are 12 residues in the CDR3. Trimming pared 4 bases from V and 13 bases from J, leaving 16 bases between. Looked up from germline, CDR1 is SEHNR and CDR2 is FQNEAQ (reference sequence). Amplification from RNA transcripts yielded the TCR beta CDR3 regions. An initial RT-PCR round employing HTBI primers preceded a second-round multiplex PCR. TCRdb reanalysed the multiplex PCR reads using MiXCR and keeps one entry per CDR3 protein. The sample carries hundreds of thousands of distinct CDR3 sequences, roughly 40% recorded once.

The TCR was taken from an adult man with Graves' ophthalmopathy. The sequenced material came from peripheral blood. The rearrangement uses TRBV7-9 and TRBJ1-2; D call uncertain. The CDR3 DNA follows: TGTGCCAGCAGCTCCGCTGCCGGGATAGGCACCTTC. Amino acids: CASSSAAGIGTF.